Below, 3 T cell receptor beta chains from the same sample are listed, as sequenced in a study of blood T cell repertoires in COVID-19. Profiled with immunoSEQ multiplex PCR; TCRdb holds only in-frame clones, not every one. The profile shows 120,000 or so clones, 55% to 70% of them singletons. Material: peripheral blood. These receptors all stem from a woman between 65 and 79 years old with acute or convalescent COVID-19.

This clone was observed a few times. The genes are TRBV5-1 and TRBJ1-3; D possibly corresponds to TRBD1 (5 bases). Germline-derived CDR1 and CDR2 are SGHRS and YFSETQ. The CDR3 contains 16 residues. Trimming removed 4 bases from V and 0 bases from J, with 14 bases in between. In DNA form, the CDR3 reads TGCGCCAGCAGCCCGGCGGACACGTTCTCTGGAAACACCATATATTTT. Protein product: CASSPADTFSGNTIYF.

The chain links TRBV29-1 to TRBJ2-2; 15 bases are a match to TRBD2. The V gene end was trimmed by 6 bases and the J gene end by 7 bases; junction bases not matched to a gene: 3. The CDR3 spans 14 residues. Germline V lookup: CDR1 SQVTM, CDR2 ANQGSEA. CDR3 in amino acids: CSVGGLAGGGELFF. DNA of the CDR3: TGCAGCGTGGGGGGACTAGCGGGAGGCGGGGAGCTGTTTTTT.

J is TRBJ2-3 and V is TRBV29-1; D might be TRBD1 (6 bases). The CDR3 has 14 residues. Germline V CDR1 and CDR2: SQVTM, ANQGSEA. Trimming took 3 bases from V and 0 from J, leaving 10 bases between them. The CDR3 DNA sequence: TGCAGCGTTGAGGGGGCACGGAGCACAGATACGCAGTATTTT. Its translation: CSVEGARSTDTQYF.